This T cell receptor (beta chain) was sequenced for a study of T-cell memory formation after mild COVID-19. Regarding the study as a whole: Contracting clones, day 15 to 85, had balanced CD4/CD8, and later expanders favored CD4+. CD4+ contracting clones were found mainly in CM and EM, and CD8+ ones in EMRA. Second-wave clones reaching peak frequency on day 37 lacked confirmed SARS-CoV-2 specificity.

The ends were cut back, 4 bases at V and 0 bases at J, with 12 bases in the middle. Germline loops: CDR1 MRHNA, CDR2 SNTAGT. The CDR3 extends over 15 amino acids. MiXCR, run by TCRdb on the 5' RACE reads, gives a single entry per CDR3 protein. The table lists hundreds of thousands of distinct CDR3 sequences, around 30% of them singletons. To note about this clonotype: What it binds is not known.

This TCR was sampled from an adult woman who had mild COVID-19 (a few samples of this study predate the infection). Cell type and time point are not known. The genes are TRBV6-4 and TRBJ1-1; D gene unclear. The sample comprised PBMCs or a T cell subset sorted from them (not recorded which). CDR3 sequence reads: CASSVTLLLNTEAFF. The CDR3 DNA reads as TGTGCCAGCAGTGTGACACTTCTCCTGAACACTGAAGCTTTCTTT.